The rows below give T cell receptor beta chains drawn from one sample of a study of blood T cell repertoires in COVID-19. TCRdb's copy holds only in-frame clones and misses some; the assay was immunoSEQ multiplex PCR. The table lists about 220,000 clones, 87% of them singletons. The sequenced sample was peripheral blood. Source of these receptors: a man in his forties or fifties with active or convalescent COVID-19. CDR3s include the opening cysteine and the closing phenylalanine or tryptophan. Fields, in order: clone size, V gene, CDR3 protein. Only some rows state a clone size, as once, few, many or a class for expanded clones.

size: .; V: TRBV11-3; CDR3: CASSPYHGGNYNEQFF
size: .; V: TRBV11-2; CDR3: CASSFFVTDTQYF
size: .; V: TRBV27; CDR3: CASSSKGAGNQPQHF
size: .; V: TRBV11-2; CDR3: CASSLTGRNQPQHF
size: .; V: TRBV9; CDR3: CASSVSAGDETQYF
size: .; V: TRBV7-8; CDR3: CASSLWLGGTEAFF
size: .; V: TRBV28; CDR3: CASSLPGRGLNQPQHF
size: few; V: TRBV6-5; CDR3: CASSSSQGDSNQPQHF
size: .; V: TRBV9; CDR3: CASSRGTGTYEQYF
size: .; V: TRBV4-1; CDR3: CASSQDLLQGAPGGYTF
size: .; V: TRBV5-6; CDR3: CASRRTRSNQPQHF
size: .; V: TRBV3-1/TRBV3-2; CDR3: CASSQNYRDSYGYTF
size: .; V: TRBV15; CDR3: CATSSGGQLNSYNSPLHF
size: .; V: TRBV30; CDR3: CAWSGYPRFDTQYF
size: once; V: TRBV27; CDR3: CASTFRWFSSGEGDTQYF
size: many; V: TRBV14; CDR3: CASSQDGGFGGWISGEAFF
size: .; V: TRBV3-1/TRBV3-2; CDR3: CASSPRDRGASQFF
size: .; V: TRBV18; CDR3: CASSNGGKETQYF
size: .; V: TRBV21-1; CDR3: CASSEDSGYGYTF
size: .; V: TRBV2; CDR3: CASSEFLSSNTEAFF
size: once; V: TRBV28; CDR3: CASSQSGVPATNEKLFF
size: .; V: TRBV2; CDR3: CASRAGGSPGEQFF
size: .; V: TRBV28; CDR3: CASSLRGGAAGNYGYTF
size: .; V: TRBV28; CDR3: CASSPLRGGYGYTF